The 17 T cell receptor beta chains presented below share a single source sample, sequenced in a study of post-analysis software for immune sequencing data. General study results and limits: Four or five TRBV segments were more frequent in patients than controls; TRBV5-6, TRBV5-1 and TRBV20-1 belonged to this group.

Their recognized antigens are unknown. Tagging with unique molecular identifiers was a feature of the TCR beta cDNA libraries. TCRdb redid the calling of the PCR reads with MiXCR, one entry per CDR3 protein. Here the sample spans hundreds of thousands of distinct CDR3 sequences, around 64% being singletons. The sequenced sample consisted of blood. Receptors originate from a girl aged 2 to 9 with multiple sclerosis.

This clonotype was detected a few times. The J gene is TRBJ1-4, the V gene TRBV6-2 or TRBV6-3; D is ambiguous. This CDR3 comprises 14 residues. Trimming stripped 2 bases from V and 8 bases from J, with 12 bases between. Germline V gives CDR1 MNHEY, CDR2 SVGEGT. The DNA of the CDR3 is TGTGCCAGCAGTTACGGTGGATTGGGAGAAAAACTGTTTTTT. Translated: CASSYGGLGEKLFF.

This chain uses TRBV20-1 with TRBJ2-1; 8 bases match TRBD2. CDR3 length equals 15 residues. J gave up 8 bases and V 5 bases, and 14 bases lay outside the gene matches. Germline V gene sequence: CDR1 DFQATT, CDR2 SNEGSKA (reference sequence). Here the CDR3 DNA reads TGCAGTGCTGGAGCGGGAGTTGGTTCCGGGGATGAGCAGTTCTTC. Protein: CSAGAGVGSGDEQFF.

The rearrangement uses TRBV10-3 and TRBJ2-5, with 7 nucleotides matching TRBD2. Germline-derived CDR1 and CDR2 are ENHRY and SYGVKD. This CDR3 has 18 residues. The J segment lost 4 bases and the V segment lost 4 bases, leaving 18 bases of the junction unmatched. The CDR3 loop reads CAISGGVGGGPTRETQYF. The CDR3, as DNA: TGTGCCATCAGTGGAGGGGTGGGGGGAGGGCCCACCAGAGAGACCCAGTACTTC.

The chain employs TRBV10-3 and TRBJ2-7, with 7 bases identical to TRBD2. This CDR3 region has 14 residues. CDR1 ENHRY and CDR2 SYGVKD come from the germline V gene. After removal of 4 bases from V and 3 bases from J, the junction contained 6 bases not matched to a gene. CDR3 nucleotide sequence: TGTGCCATCAGTGGTCTGCGGGAGAGCTACGAGCAGTACTTC. Protein product: CAISGLRESYEQYF.

The rearrangement joins TRBV12-3 or TRBV12-4 to TRBJ1-1; 9 bases map to TRBD1. There are 15 residues in the CDR3. Trimming removed 5 bases from V and 0 bases from J; junction bases left unmatched: 4. CDR3 amino acids: CASSTGQGMNTEAFF. In nucleotides, the CDR3 is TGTGCCAGCAGTACTGGACAGGGGATGAACACTGAAGCTTTCTTT.

CDR3 sequence reads: CASSLEWRELFF. CDR3 bases: TGTGCCAGCAGCTTGGAGTGGAGGGAGCTGTTTTTT. The chain couples TRBV5-6 to TRBJ2-2, with D hard to call. This CDR3 spans 12 amino acids. The germline gives CDR1 SGHDT, CDR2 YYEEEE. Trimming cost V 0 bases and J 9 bases, with 6 bases left between them.

The chain links TRBV6-2 or TRBV6-3 to TRBJ2-1, with D unresolved. The CDR3 runs to 15 residues. The germline V gene encodes CDR1 MNHEY and CDR2 SVGEGT. Trimming took off 6 bases at V and 1 base at J, with 13 bases between the two ends. The CDR3 reads CASSPIPLSYNEQFF. The CDR3 nucleotides are TGTGCCAGCAGCCCTATTCCCCTATCCTACAATGAGCAGTTCTTC.

This chain uses TRBV27 with TRBJ2-3, with 14 bases lining up with TRBD2. The V gene end was trimmed by 6 bases and the J gene end by 2 bases; junction bases not matched to a gene: 10. CDR3 length: 18 amino acids. Germline CDR1 reads MNHEY; CDR2 reads SMNVEV (reference sequence). CDR3 sequence reads: CASRGTSGRESPTDTQYF. Written as DNA, the CDR3 is TGTGCCAGCAGGGGGACTAGCGGGAGAGAGAGTCCCACAGATACGCAGTATTTT.

The chain carries TRBV5-1 and TRBJ1-1; TRBD1 aligns across 8 bases. The germline CDR1 and CDR2 sequences are SGHRS and YFSETQ. Trimming at V came to 4 bases and at J to 1 base, leaving 6 bases not matched to a gene. CDR3 length: 15 residues. The CDR3 coding sequence is TGCGCCAGCAGCCCGTCGACAGGGGAGAACACTGAAGCTTTCTTT. This codes for CASSPSTGENTEAFF.

This clonotype has a single count. The chain joins TRBV9 to TRBJ2-3; D not resolved. The CDR3 covers 15 residues. Germline CDR1 is SGDLS and CDR2 is YYNGEE. Trimming left V 0 bases short and J 4 bases short, with 12 bases between. The DNA of the CDR3 is TGTGCCAGCAGCGTAGCCCACTCTAAGTCAGATACGCAGTATTTT. Its protein product is CASSVAHSKSDTQYF.

The chain is built from TRBV28 and TRBJ2-3, with TRBD1 identical over 9 bases. CDR3 length: 16 amino acids. CDR1 and CDR2 from the germline V gene are MDHEN and SYDVKM. The V segment lost 3 bases and the J segment 6 bases; nucleotides outside the gene matches: 10. The CDR3: CASSFFAQGASDTQYF. The CDR3 coding sequence is TGTGCCAGCAGTTTTTTCGCACAGGGGGCGTCTGATACGCAGTATTTT. Full variable domain (missing parts from reference TRBV28 and TRBJ2-3): DVKVTQSSRYLVKRTGEKVFLECVQDMDHENMFWYRQDPGLGLRLIYFSYDVKMKEKGDIPEGYSVSREKKERFSLILESASTNQTSMYLCASSFFAQGASDTQYFGPGTRLTVL.

This chain joins TRBV12-3 or TRBV12-4 and TRBJ2-5; 7 bases are shared with TRBD1. This CDR3 has 14 amino acids. With V trimmed by 2 bases and J by 3 bases, 3 bases remained unmatched. In DNA, the CDR3 is TGTGCCAGCAGTTTAAGGGGACAGAAAGAGACCCAGTACTTC. Translated, it gives CASSLRGQKETQYF.

J is TRBJ2-3 and V is TRBV6-1; D is perhaps TRBD1 or TRBD2 (5 bases each). The CDR3 has 15 amino acids. Per germline, CDR1 MNHNS and CDR2 SASEGT. The V end was cut by 3 bases, the J end by 0 bases, with 10 bases between. The CDR3 bases are TGTGCCAGCAGTGATAGGGACGGAAGCACAGATACGCAGTATTTT. Protein product: CASSDRDGSTDTQYF.

The V gene is TRBV5-5, the J gene TRBJ2-5; 9 nucleotides line up with TRBD2. The CDR3 extends over 15 amino acids. Germline V gene sequence: CDR1 SGHKS, CDR2 YYEKEE (reference sequence). The trim removed 2 bases at V and 5 bases at J, leaving 7 bases unmatched. Here the CDR3 DNA reads TGTGCCAGCAGCTTTTTAGCGGGAGCTCGGGAGACCCAGTACTTC. This gives the protein CASSFLAGARETQYF.

V gene TRBV5-6 combines with J gene TRBJ2-2; D could derive from TRBD1 or TRBD2 (5 bases each). The ends were cut back, 3 bases at V and 8 bases at J, with 17 bases in the middle. Germline CDR1 SGHDT, CDR2 YYEEEE. This CDR3 has 15 residues. The CDR3 nucleotides are TGTGCCAGCAGCTCACCTCCCCGGGGCGAAGGGGAGCTGTTTTTT. Translating gives CASSSPPRGEGELFF.

This clonotype was picked up one time. J is TRBJ2-1 and V is TRBV9; D is ambiguous. The length of the CDR3 is 11 residues. V was clipped by 0 bases and J by 9 bases, with 4 bases between them. Germline CDR1 is SGDLS and CDR2 is YYNGEE. The CDR3 DNA reads as TGTGCCAGCAGCGTAGCTACTGAGCAGTTCTTC. It specifies CASSVATEQFF.

This clonotype came up once. The CDR3, as DNA: TGTGCCATCAGTGAAAATGAAGGCAGGGGGATAAGCGAGACCCAGTACTTC. Translated, it gives CAISENEGRGISETQYF. The chain couples TRBV10-3 to TRBJ2-5, with 7 bases that match TRBD1. Germline V lookup: CDR1 ENHRY, CDR2 SYGVKD. The V gene end was trimmed by 3 bases and the J gene end by 5 bases; junction bases not matched to a gene: 15. This CDR3 has 17 amino acids.